This TCR beta chain emerged from a study of molecular identifiers for immune sequencing clone quantification. Study at large: Replicates partitioned RNA from 20,000 or 100,000 naive CD8 cells into five parts, sequencing four.

As for this clonotype: What it binds is unknown. A much larger clone lies a single base off, so this may be a read error.

This CDR3 contains 15 residues. One entry per CDR3 protein results from TCRdb running MiXCR on the PCR reads. The data show about 6,100 distinct CDR3 sequences, less than 20% seen once. General study findings and limits: For effector cells, clones above 20 RNA copies held over 97% of molecules; for naive cells, under 1%.

This TCR came from a human donor in good health. Some libraries in this study had Jurkat cell RNA spiked in. Sequencing was done on a sample of naive CD8+ T cells from blood, with Jurkat cell RNA spiked in. The subset denotes: FACS-sorted CD8+CD4-CCR7+CD45RA+ naive T cells. The chain carries TRBV12-3 or TRBV12-4 and TRBJ1-5; D is ambiguous. This CDR3 reads CAGSLARTPNQPQHF. In DNA form, the CDR3 reads TGTGCCGGCAGTTTAGCCAGAACACCCAATCAGCCCCAGCATTTT.